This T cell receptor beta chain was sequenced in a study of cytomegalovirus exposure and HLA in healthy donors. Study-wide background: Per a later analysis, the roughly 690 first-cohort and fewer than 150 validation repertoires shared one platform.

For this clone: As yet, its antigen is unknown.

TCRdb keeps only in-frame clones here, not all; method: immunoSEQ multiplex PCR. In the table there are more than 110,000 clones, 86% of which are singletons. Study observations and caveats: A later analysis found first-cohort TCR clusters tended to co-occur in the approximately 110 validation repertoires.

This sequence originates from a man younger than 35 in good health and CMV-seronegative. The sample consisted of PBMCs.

CDR3 sequence (DNA): TGTGCCAGCAGCTTAGGTTTGGCGGGGTTGGACTACGAGCAGTACTTC. Protein sequence: CASSLGLAGLDYEQYF. J is TRBJ2-7 and V is TRBV7-2, with a possible D match to TRBD2 (6 bases). The V end was cut by 1 base, the J end by 3 bases, with 16 bases between. The CDR3 covers 16 residues. In germline, CDR1 is SGHTA, CDR2 FQGNSA.